This TCR beta chain was captured in a study of T-cell reconstitution after alpha-beta-depleted transplantation in children. Preparing the TCRbeta library involved the use of unique molecular identifiers. TCRdb re-derived calls from the PCR reads in MiXCR, one entry per CDR3 protein. Of about 980,000 distinct CDR3 sequences in the sample, around 30% are singletons; the top ten hold over 25%. CDR1 and CDR2 (germline): SNHLY, FYNNEI. CDR3 size: 14 residues. Trimming removed 4 bases at V and 5 bases at J, with 12 bases between. Sample: PBMCs, mostly from graft donor cells, taken 360 days after TCRalphabeta/CD19-depleted stem cell transplant. The chain carries TRBV2 and TRBJ2-1; unclear D gene. The clonotype originates from a boy in the first two years of life who had a stem cell transplant for SCID, so the T cells may come from the graft donor. CDR3 region: CASSVGLENNEQFF. CDR3 nucleotide sequence: TGTGCCAGCAGTGTAGGATTGGAGAACAATGAGCAGTTCTTC. The full variable domain, its missing parts supplied by reference TRBV2 and TRBJ2-1, is EPEVTQTPSHQVTQMGQEVILRCVPISNHLYFYWYRQILGQKVEFLVSFYNNEISEKSEIFDDQFSVERPDGSNFTLKIRSTKLEDSAMYFCASSVGLENNEQFFGPGTRLTVL.